This passage covers 30 T cell receptor beta chains from one sample sequenced in a study of siplizumab effects on memory and regulatory T cells. Clones were read by immunoSEQ multiplex PCR, and TCRdb kept only the in-frame ones, dropping some. Seen here are tens of thousands of clones, 93% observed once, and the top ten hold 35% to 45%. The sample consisted of CD8+ T cells sorted from blood. All receptors derive from a human donor in good health.

The V gene is TRBV18, the J gene TRBJ2-1; no definite D call. The CDR3 totals 13 residues. Trimming removed 6 bases at V and 5 bases at J, with 11 bases between. CDR1 KGHSH and CDR2 LQKENI come from the germline V gene. This CDR3 reads CASSTIPDNEQFF. CDR3 DNA: TGTGCCAGCTCTACCATACCCGACAATGAGCAGTTCTTC.

The chain combines TRBV2 with TRBJ2-1; 14 bases are a match to TRBD2. The V gene's germline CDR1 is SNHLY and CDR2 FYNNEI. This CDR3 region has 15 residues. The trim removed 6 bases at V and 7 bases at J, leaving 5 bases unmatched. The DNA of the CDR3 is TGTGCCAGCAGCGCGACTAGCGGGAGGGGGAATGAGCAGTTCTTC. Amino acids: CASSATSGRGNEQFF.

The gene calls are TRBV29-1 and TRBJ2-2, with D perhaps matching TRBD1 (6 bases). Trimming cost V 6 bases and J 0 bases, with 11 bases left between them. The CDR3 length is 14 residues. CDR1 and CDR2 from the germline V gene are SQVTM and ANQGSEA. The CDR3: CSVHGGANTGELFF. The CDR3 nucleotides are TGCAGCGTCCATGGGGGCGCGAACACCGGGGAGCTGTTTTTT.

As DNA, the CDR3 is TGCGCCAGCAGGACCGGAGCCGGCTATGGCTACACCTTC. It codes for CASRTGAGYGYTF. The gene calls are TRBV5-1 and TRBJ1-2; D is undetermined. V was trimmed by 5 bases and J by 4 bases, leaving 12 bases between them. The CDR3 consists of 13 residues. Germline V gives CDR1 SGHRS, CDR2 YFSETQ. The whole variable domain, filled in from reference TRBV5-1 and TRBJ1-2, reads KAGVTQTPRYLIKTRGQQVTLSCSPISGHRSVSWYQQTPGQGLQFLFEYFSETQRNKGNFPGRFSGRQFSNSRSEMNVSTLELGDSALYLCASRTGAGYGYTFGSGTRLTVV.

V usage is TRBV2 and J usage is TRBJ2-7, with 7 nucleotides matching TRBD1. The germline gives CDR1 SNHLY, CDR2 FYNNEI. The CDR3 has 14 residues. The junction had 5 bases not matched to a gene; V was cut back by 6 bases and J by 0 bases. The CDR3 sequence is CASSGTVSSYEQYF. The CDR3 bases are TGTGCCAGCAGCGGGACAGTTTCCTCCTACGAGCAGTACTTC.

The V call is TRBV7-9, the J call TRBJ2-5; D remains unclear. The CDR3 length is 13 residues. The germline V gene has CDR1 SEHNR and CDR2 FQNEAQ (reference sequence). V gave up 1 base and J gave up 9 bases, with 12 bases separating them. This CDR3 reads CASSLGVGNPQYF. In DNA, the CDR3 is TGTGCCAGCAGCTTAGGTGTAGGGAACCCCCAGTACTTC.

The chain is built from TRBV15 and TRBJ2-3, with a possible D match to TRBD2 (6 bases). Per germline, CDR1 LNHNV and CDR2 YYDKDF (reference sequence). This CDR3 is 13 amino acids long. V was clipped by 7 bases and J by 4 bases, with 12 bases between them. In nucleotides, the CDR3 is TGTGCCACCAAGGGGAGGCGTGCAGATACGCAGTATTTT. Translated: CATKGRRADTQYF.

The chain uses TRBV27 and TRBJ2-1; 7 bases agree with TRBD2. The germline V gene has CDR1 MNHEY and CDR2 SMNVEV (reference sequence). This CDR3 is 12 amino acids long. The trim removed 3 bases at V and 9 bases at J, leaving 2 bases unmatched. CDR3: CASSFGEGEQFF. The DNA for the CDR3 is TGTGCCAGCAGTTTTGGGGAGGGTGAGCAGTTCTTC.

The gene calls are TRBV15 and TRBJ1-6, with no clear D. This CDR3 contains 14 residues. V dropped 1 base and J dropped 9 bases, with 10 bases sitting between them. CDR1 is LNHNV, CDR2 YYDKDF, per germline (reference sequence). The CDR3 loop reads CATSRVAAVSPLHF. Here the CDR3 DNA reads TGTGCCACCAGCAGAGTAGCAGCTGTTTCACCCCTCCACTTT. Looking up the rest from reference TRBV15 and TRBJ1-6 gives the full variable domain: DAMVIQNPRYQVTQFGKPVTLSCSQTLNHNVMYWYQQKSSQAPKLLFHYYDKDFNNEADTPDNFQSRRPNTSFCFLDIRSPGLGDTAMYLCATSRVAAVSPLHFGNGTRLTVT.

The chain has TRBV6-6 and TRBJ1-1; D remains unclear. The germline CDR1 and CDR2 sequences are MNHNY and SVGAGI (reference sequence). V was shortened by 6 bases and J by 7 bases, with 9 bases between the two germline ends. The CDR3 spans 11 residues. The CDR3 nucleotides read TGTGCCAGCAGCCACGGCGTTGAAGCTTTCTTT. Protein product: CASSHGVEAFF.

The rearrangement joins TRBV7-9 to TRBJ1-2, with D possibly being TRBD1 (5 bases). V lost 0 bases and J 4 bases, leaving 9 bases between the germline ends. This CDR3 spans 14 amino acids. Germline-derived CDR1 and CDR2 are SEHNR and FQNEAQ (reference sequence). CDR3 in DNA: TGTGCCAGCAGCTTAGCGGACAAGCCCTATGGCTACACCTTC. It codes for CASSLADKPYGYTF.

V gene TRBV14 combines with J gene TRBJ2-3; D remains ambiguous. CDR3 length equals 15 residues. The germline gives CDR1 SGHDN, CDR2 FVKESK. Trimming took off 0 bases at V and 4 bases at J, with 11 bases between the two ends. In nucleotides, the CDR3 is TGTGCCAGCAGCCAAGATCCCAGCCTCGCAGATACGCAGTATTTT. Its translation is CASSQDPSLADTQYF.

CDR3 residues: CASSLDTPWEAFF. CDR3 DNA: TGTGCCAGCAGCTTAGATACCCCTTGGGAAGCTTTCTTT. The J gene is TRBJ1-1, the V gene TRBV7-9; D is unclear. CDR1 and CDR2 (germline): SEHNR, FQNEAQ (reference sequence). Trimming removed 1 base at V and 8 bases at J, with 11 bases between. CDR3 length: 13 amino acids.

The chain links TRBV9 to TRBJ2-2, with D unclear. The V end lost 0 bases, the J end lost 5 bases, and 5 bases lay between the germline ends. CDR3 length: 13 amino acids. Looked up from germline, CDR1 is SGDLS and CDR2 is YYNGEE. CDR3 nucleotide sequence: TGTGCCAGCAGCGTAGCCGGAACCGGGGAGCTGTTTTTT. Protein: CASSVAGTGELFF.

This sequence joins TRBV10-1 and TRBJ2-1, with D perhaps given as TRBD1 or TRBD2 (6 bases each). CDR3 length: 15 amino acids. The germline V gene has CDR1 WNHNN and CDR2 SYGVQD (reference sequence). The V and J ends lost 6 bases and 1 base respectively, with 13 bases between them. CDR3: CASSARGPSYNEQFF. The CDR3 DNA sequence: TGCGCCAGCAGCGCCCGGGGGCCTTCCTACAATGAGCAGTTCTTC.

The genes are TRBV27 and TRBJ2-7, with TRBD2 identical over 10 bases. The CDR3 is made up of 14 amino acids. The junction had 6 bases not matched to a gene; V was cut back by 8 bases and J by 2 bases. Germline CDR1 and CDR2: MNHEY and SMNVEV (reference sequence). CDR3 loop: CASSMSGRAYEQYF. CDR3 DNA sequence: TGTGCCAGCTCGATGAGCGGGAGGGCCTACGAGCAGTACTTC.

The V call is TRBV28, the J call TRBJ1-5, with D tentatively TRBD1 (6 bases). The CDR3 sequence is 12 residues long. CDR1 and CDR2 from the germline V gene are MDHEN and SYDVKM. Trimming took 3 bases from V and 7 from J, leaving 7 bases between them. The CDR3 region is CASSLGGQPQHF. The CDR3 coding sequence is TGTGCCAGCAGTTTGGGGGGCCAGCCCCAGCATTTT.

The chain has TRBV7-9 and TRBJ2-3; 7 bases are a match to TRBD2. V gave up 2 bases and J gave up 6 bases; unmatched junction bases: 8. Germline V gives CDR1 SEHNR, CDR2 FQNEAQ (reference sequence). This CDR3 comprises 15 residues. This CDR3 reads CASSLREGTVDTQYF. As DNA, the CDR3 is TGTGCCAGCAGCTTAAGGGAGGGAACGGTTGATACGCAGTATTTT.

This clone was observed once. This rearrangement joins TRBV7-9 to TRBJ2-5, with no clear D. V lost 1 base and J 3 bases, leaving 9 bases between the germline ends. The CDR3 is 14 residues long. Germline assignment: CDR1 SEHNR and CDR2 FQNEAQ (reference sequence). The CDR3 sequence: CASSLEYREETQYF. The CDR3 DNA reads TGTGCCAGCAGCTTAGAATATAGGGAAGAGACCCAGTACTTC.

The genes are TRBV7-3 and TRBJ2-7; no clear D gene. Trimming left V 2 bases short and J 5 bases short, with 4 bases between. Germline V gives CDR1 SGHTA, CDR2 FQGTGA. The CDR3 runs 11 residues. CDR3 residues: CASSLGDEQYF. CDR3 in DNA: TGTGCCAGCAGCTTAGGAGACGAGCAGTACTTC.

This sequence joins TRBV15 and TRBJ2-1; D perhaps matches TRBD1 (5 bases). The germline V gene encodes CDR1 LNHNV and CDR2 YYDKDF (reference sequence). This CDR3 region has 12 residues. Trimming took 1 base from V and 9 from J, leaving 7 bases between them. The CDR3 DNA reads TGTGCCACCAGCAGAGGGGGCCGTGAGCAGTTCTTC. Translated: CATSRGGREQFF.

The V gene is TRBV4-1, the J gene TRBJ1-1; possibly TRBD1 for D (6 bases). Germline CDR1 and CDR2: MGHRA and YSYEKL. This CDR3 contains 14 residues. With 1 base removed from V and 3 bases from J, the gap between germline ends came to 9 bases. The CDR3 is CASSQVGGHTEAFF. The DNA of the CDR3 is TGCGCCAGCAGCCAAGTTGGGGGGCACACTGAAGCTTTCTTT.

The V and J genes are TRBV6-1 and TRBJ2-7, with 9 bases identical to TRBD1. V shed 7 bases, J shed 2 bases, and the junction held 6 bases outside the gene matches. The CDR3 extends over 14 amino acids. Germline V gene data show CDR1 as MNHNS and CDR2 as SASEGT. The CDR3 DNA sequence: TGTGCCAGCATATCGACAGGGGGAGCCTACGAGCAGTACTTC. Its protein is CASISTGGAYEQYF.

This rearrangement joins TRBV11-2 to TRBJ2-5, with 8 bases that match TRBD2. Germline lookup yields CDR1 SGHAT and CDR2 FQNNGV. The CDR3 covers 19 residues. With V trimmed by 3 bases and J by 5 bases, 20 bases remained unmatched. The DNA for the CDR3 is TGTGCCAGCAGCTTCCCGGGGTTGAGACGGGAGGGATGGATGGAGACCCAGTACTTC. Translated: CASSFPGLRREGWMETQYF.

J is TRBJ2-3 and V is TRBV7-8; D is perhaps TRBD2 (6 bases). Germline CDR1 and CDR2: SGHVS and FQNEAQ. The CDR3 is 15 residues long. V dropped 5 bases and J dropped 4 bases, with 16 bases sitting between them. This chain's CDR3 is CASSPKSSVADTQYF. DNA of the CDR3: TGTGCCAGCAGCCCCAAGTCTAGCGTAGCAGATACGCAGTATTTT.

J is TRBJ2-3 and V is TRBV19; 7 bases map to TRBD1. The CDR3 is 15 residues long. After removal of 5 bases from V and 1 base from J, the junction contained 6 bases not matched to a gene. Per germline, CDR1 LNHDA and CDR2 SQIVND (reference sequence). CDR3 nucleotides: TGTGCCAGTAGTGGCCACAGGGGCCGCACAGATACGCAGTATTTT. It codes for CASSGHRGRTDTQYF.

The chain employs TRBV29-1 and TRBJ2-7; 10 bases map to TRBD2. V trimming: 6 bases; J trimming: 2 bases; junction bases outside the gene matches: 4. The germline V gene has CDR1 SQVTM and CDR2 ANQGSEA. The CDR3 spans 13 residues. CDR3 amino acids: CSVGLAEAYEQYF. CDR3 in DNA: TGCAGCGTAGGACTAGCGGAGGCCTACGAGCAGTACTTC.

The chain has TRBV9 and TRBJ1-6; 9 nucleotides align to TRBD1. Trimming took 3 bases from V and 9 from J; bases not matched to a gene: 4. Germline assignment: CDR1 SGDLS and CDR2 YYNGEE. The CDR3 loop spans 14 amino acids. CDR3 protein: CASSAGQGGSPLHF. The CDR3 nucleotides are TGTGCCAGCAGCGCGGGACAGGGAGGTTCACCCCTCCACTTT.

The V gene is TRBV14, the J gene TRBJ1-5; D unresolved. Germline assignment: CDR1 SGHDN and CDR2 FVKESK. V was shortened by 3 bases and J by 6 bases, with 6 bases between the two germline ends. The CDR3 length is 12 residues. For the CDR3, the DNA is TGTGCCAGCAGCCAGGGTGGTCAGCCCCAGCATTTT. It specifies CASSQGGQPQHF.

This sequence joins TRBV30 and TRBJ2-2; no clear D. The V end was cut by 0 bases, the J end by 6 bases, with 8 bases between. CDR1 GTSNPN and CDR2 SVGIG come from the germline V gene (reference sequence). The CDR3 extends over 13 amino acids. The CDR3 is CAWSVLAPGELFF. DNA for the CDR3: TGTGCCTGGAGTGTCCTGGCCCCCGGGGAGCTGTTTTTT.